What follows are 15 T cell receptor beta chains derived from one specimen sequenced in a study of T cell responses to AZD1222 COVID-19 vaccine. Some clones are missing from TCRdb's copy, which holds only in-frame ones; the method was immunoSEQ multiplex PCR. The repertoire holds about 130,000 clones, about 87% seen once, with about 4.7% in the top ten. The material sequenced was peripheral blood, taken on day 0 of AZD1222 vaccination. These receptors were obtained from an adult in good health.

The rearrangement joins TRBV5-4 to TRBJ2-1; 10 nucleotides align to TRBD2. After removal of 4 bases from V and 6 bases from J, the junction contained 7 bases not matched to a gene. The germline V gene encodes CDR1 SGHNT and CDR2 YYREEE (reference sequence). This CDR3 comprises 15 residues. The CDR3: CASSRSSGRVNEQFF. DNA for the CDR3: TGTGCCAGCAGCCGCTCCAGCGGGAGGGTCAATGAGCAGTTCTTC.

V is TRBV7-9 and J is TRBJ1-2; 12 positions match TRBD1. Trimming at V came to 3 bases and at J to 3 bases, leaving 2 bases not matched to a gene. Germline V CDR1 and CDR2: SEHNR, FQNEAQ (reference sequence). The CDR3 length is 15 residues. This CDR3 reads CASSLGQGAHYGYTF. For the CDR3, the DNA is TGTGCCAGCAGCTTGGGACAGGGGGCACACTATGGCTACACCTTC.

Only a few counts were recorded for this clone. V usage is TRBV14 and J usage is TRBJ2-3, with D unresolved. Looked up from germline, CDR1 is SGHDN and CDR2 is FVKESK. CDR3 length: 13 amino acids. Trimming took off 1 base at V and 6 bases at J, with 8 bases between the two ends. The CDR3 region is CASSQVGVDTQYF. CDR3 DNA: TGTGCCAGCAGCCAAGTAGGTGTGGATACGCAGTATTTT. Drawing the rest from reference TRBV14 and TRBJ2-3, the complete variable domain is EAGVTQFPSHSVIEKGQTVTLRCDPISGHDNLYWYRRVMGKEIKFLLHFVKESKQDESGMPNNRFLAERTGGTYSTLKVQPAELEDSGVYFCASSQVGVDTQYFGPGTRLTVL.

This CDR3 reads CSGTRGTNTEAFF. DNA for the CDR3: TGCAGCGGTACCCGAGGGACGAACACTGAAGCTTTCTTT. The chain carries TRBV29-1 and TRBJ1-1; perhaps TRBD1 as D (5 bases). There are 13 residues in the CDR3. Germline CDR1 SQVTM, CDR2 ANQGSEA. V lost 7 bases, J lost 1 base, and 13 bases lay in between.

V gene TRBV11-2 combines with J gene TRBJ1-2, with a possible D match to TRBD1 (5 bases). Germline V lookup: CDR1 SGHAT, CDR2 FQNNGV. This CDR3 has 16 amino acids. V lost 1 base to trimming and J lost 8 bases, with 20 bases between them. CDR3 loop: CASSLVRGRDAGGYTF. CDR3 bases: TGTGCCAGCAGCTTAGTTCGCGGCAGGGACGCAGGCGGCTACACCTTC.

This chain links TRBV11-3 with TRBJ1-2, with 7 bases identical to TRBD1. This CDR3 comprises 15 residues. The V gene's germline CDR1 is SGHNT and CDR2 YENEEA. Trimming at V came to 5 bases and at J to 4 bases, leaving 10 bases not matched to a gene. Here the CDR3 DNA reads TGTGCCAGCAGCCAACGGGGACAGTCCTCCTATGGCTACACCTTC. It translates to CASSQRGQSSYGYTF.

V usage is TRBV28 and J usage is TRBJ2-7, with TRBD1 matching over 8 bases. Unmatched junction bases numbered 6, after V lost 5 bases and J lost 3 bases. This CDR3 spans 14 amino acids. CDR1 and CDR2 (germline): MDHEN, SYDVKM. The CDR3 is CASSRQGLIYEQYF. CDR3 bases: TGTGCCAGCAGTCGACAGGGGCTCATCTACGAGCAGTACTTC.

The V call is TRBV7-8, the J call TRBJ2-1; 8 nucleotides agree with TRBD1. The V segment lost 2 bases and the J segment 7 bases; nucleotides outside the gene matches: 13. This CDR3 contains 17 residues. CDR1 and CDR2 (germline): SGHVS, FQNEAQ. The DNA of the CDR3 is TGTGCCAGCAGCTTACGGCCGGGACAGGCGGCTTCTAATGAGCAGTTCTTC. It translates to CASSLRPGQAASNEQFF.

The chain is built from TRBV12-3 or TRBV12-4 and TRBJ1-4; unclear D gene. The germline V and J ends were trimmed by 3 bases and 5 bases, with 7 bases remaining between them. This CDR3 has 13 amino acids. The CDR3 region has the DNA TGTGCCAGCAGTTTGTCCAGAAATGAAAAACTGTTTTTT. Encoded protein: CASSLSRNEKLFF.

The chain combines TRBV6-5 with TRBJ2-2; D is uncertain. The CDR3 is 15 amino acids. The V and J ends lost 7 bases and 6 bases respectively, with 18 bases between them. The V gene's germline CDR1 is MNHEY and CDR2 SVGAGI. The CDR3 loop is CASTGRIPLPGELFF. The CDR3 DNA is TGTGCCAGCACCGGACGGATACCCTTACCCGGGGAGCTGTTTTTT.

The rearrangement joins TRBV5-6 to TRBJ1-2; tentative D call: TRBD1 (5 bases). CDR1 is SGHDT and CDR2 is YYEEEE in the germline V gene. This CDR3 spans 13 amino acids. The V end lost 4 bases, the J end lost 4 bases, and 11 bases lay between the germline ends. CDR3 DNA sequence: TGTGCCAGCAGCCTAGGGACGGGCTATGGCTACACCTTC. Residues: CASSLGTGYGYTF.

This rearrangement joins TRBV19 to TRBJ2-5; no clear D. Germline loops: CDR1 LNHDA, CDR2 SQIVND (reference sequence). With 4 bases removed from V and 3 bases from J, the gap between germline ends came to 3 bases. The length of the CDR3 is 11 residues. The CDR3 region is CASSTKETQYF. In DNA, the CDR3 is TGTGCCAGTAGTACGAAAGAGACCCAGTACTTC.

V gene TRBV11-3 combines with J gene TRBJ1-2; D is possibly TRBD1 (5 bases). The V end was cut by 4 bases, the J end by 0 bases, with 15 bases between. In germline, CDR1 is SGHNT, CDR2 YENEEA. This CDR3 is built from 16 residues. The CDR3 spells CASSSDRDPANYGYTF. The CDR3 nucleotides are TGTGCCAGCAGCTCCGACCGGGACCCCGCTAACTATGGCTACACCTTC. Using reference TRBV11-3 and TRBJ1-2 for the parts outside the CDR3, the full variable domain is EAGVVQSPRYKIIEKKQPVAFWCNPISGHNTLYWYLQNLGQGPELLIRYENEEAVDDSQLPKDRFSAERLKGVDSTLKIQPAELGDSAVYLCASSSDRDPANYGYTFGSGTRLTVV.

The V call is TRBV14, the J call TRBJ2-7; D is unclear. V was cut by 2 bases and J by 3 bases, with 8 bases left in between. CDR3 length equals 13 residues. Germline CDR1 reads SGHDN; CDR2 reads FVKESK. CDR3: CASSQLPFYEQYF. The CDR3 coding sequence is TGTGCCAGCAGCCAACTCCCTTTCTACGAGCAGTACTTC.

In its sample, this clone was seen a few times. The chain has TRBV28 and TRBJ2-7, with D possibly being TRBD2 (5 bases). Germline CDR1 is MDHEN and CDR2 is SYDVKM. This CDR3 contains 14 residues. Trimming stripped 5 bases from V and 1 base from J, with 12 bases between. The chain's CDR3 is CASSVDSPSYEQYF. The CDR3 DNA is TGTGCCAGCAGTGTGGACTCCCCTTCCTACGAGCAGTACTTC.